Shown below are 18 T cell receptor beta chains from a single sample sequenced in a study of T cell repertoires in cytomegalovirus infection. No cognate antigen is known for these TCRs. TCRdb reprocessed the reads with MiXCR, giving one entry per CDR3 protein. The sample records roughly 170,000 distinct CDR3 sequences, less than 25% being singletons. The sample consisted of CD8+ T cells from cultured PBMCs, taken from culture after CMV antigen stimulation. Every receptor here comes from a human donor in good health (CMV status not recorded). Some clones in this sample may be carry-over from other donors' samples.

The V and J genes are TRBV7-6 and TRBJ2-5; 15 bases are shared with TRBD2. CDR1 and CDR2 (germline): SGHVS, FNYEAQ. V trimming: 5 bases; J trimming: 4 bases; junction bases outside the gene matches: 2. The CDR3 is made up of 15 amino acids. CDR3 DNA sequence: TGTGCCAGCAGCGCGGGACTAGCGGGGGGAGAGACCCAGTACTTC. This sequence encodes CASSAGLAGGETQYF.

This clonotype showed up just a few times. This CDR3 reads CASSPTRRTYEQYV. CDR3 coding DNA: TGTGCCAGCAGCCCCACCCGGCGGACCTACGAGCAGTACGTC. V and J are TRBV7-8 and TRBJ2-7; D uncertain. There are 14 residues in the CDR3. Germline V gives CDR1 SGHVS, CDR2 FQNEAQ. The germline V and J ends were trimmed by 5 bases and 2 bases, with 13 bases remaining between them.

The rearrangement joins TRBV7-2 to TRBJ2-7; a possible D gene is TRBD2 (5 bases). Germline assignment: CDR1 SGHTA and CDR2 FQGNSA. This CDR3 region has 12 residues. Trimming removed 4 bases from V and 7 bases from J, with 11 bases in between. The CDR3 loop reads CASSSARREQYF. The CDR3 DNA is TGTGCCAGCAGCTCTGCGCGGAGGGAGCAGTACTTC.

This clonotype was recorded a few times. V gene TRBV20-1 combines with J gene TRBJ1-5; possibly TRBD1 for D (5 bases). This CDR3 region has 15 residues. Trimming pared 0 bases from V and 5 bases from J, leaving 14 bases between. Germline V lookup: CDR1 DFQATT, CDR2 SNEGSKA (reference sequence). CDR3 DNA sequence: TGCAGTGCTAGAGATCGAGACTGGGACGATCAGCCCCAGCATTTT. This translates into CSARDRDWDDQPQHF.

This chain links TRBV6-1 with TRBJ1-6; D perhaps matches TRBD1 (6 bases). V gave up 5 bases and J gave up 15 bases, with 11 bases separating them. The CDR3 totals 11 residues. Germline assignment: CDR1 MNHNS and CDR2 SASEGT. The CDR3 nucleotides read TGTGCCAGCAGTCCAGGGGTACTCCTCCACTTT. This encodes CASSPGVLLHF.

This chain uses TRBV11-2 with TRBJ2-3, with no clear D. CDR1 is SGHAT, CDR2 FQNNGV, per germline. The CDR3 runs to 14 residues. Trimming shortened V by 0 bases and J by 7 bases, and 11 bases separated the two germline ends. The DNA for the CDR3 is TGTGCCAGCAGCTTAGATCAGTCCGGAAATACGCAGTATTTT. Its translation: CASSLDQSGNTQYF.

V and J are TRBV6-2 or TRBV6-3 and TRBJ2-2; D is unclear. Germline loops: CDR1 MNHEY, CDR2 SVGEGT. Deletions cut 4 bases from V and 0 bases from J, with 6 bases between. The CDR3 extends over 14 amino acids. The chain's CDR3 is CASSLFANTGELFF. The CDR3 DNA is TGTGCCAGCAGTTTGTTCGCGAACACCGGGGAGCTGTTTTTT.

This clonotype was seen a handful of times. The chain joins TRBV25-1 to TRBJ1-6; 9 bases fit TRBD1. Looked up from germline, CDR1 is MGHDK and CDR2 is SYGVNS. The CDR3 has 17 residues. V gave up 0 bases and J gave up 6 bases; unmatched junction bases: 6. CDR3 in amino acids: CASSEYPDRGSNSPLHF. In DNA form, the CDR3 reads TGTGCCAGCAGTGAATATCCCGACAGGGGGTCTAATTCACCCCTCCACTTT.

The chain joins TRBV7-9 to TRBJ1-1; D ambiguous. The germline CDR1 and CDR2 sequences are SEHNR and FQNEAQ (reference sequence). V dropped 0 bases and J dropped 4 bases, with 9 bases sitting between them. CDR3 length: 14 amino acids. The CDR3, as DNA: TGTGCCAGCAGCTTAGCGAAAGAGGCCACTGAAGCTTTCTTT. It is translated as CASSLAKEATEAFF.

The genes are TRBV12-3 or TRBV12-4 and TRBJ1-1; tentative D call: TRBD1 (5 bases). V was trimmed by 6 bases and J by 6 bases, leaving 17 bases between them. The CDR3 has 14 residues. CDR3 amino acids: CASRLKGSASEAFF. The CDR3 nucleotides read TGTGCCAGCAGACTAAAGGGGTCTGCGTCTGAAGCTTTCTTT.

The chain couples TRBV7-7 to TRBJ2-1; 11 positions agree with TRBD2. Germline-derived CDR1 and CDR2 are SSHAT and FNYEAQ (reference sequence). The length of the CDR3 is 16 residues. V dropped 5 bases and J dropped 4; count of bases not matched to a gene: 7. CDR3 loop: CASSPGGLAAYNEQFF. DNA for the CDR3: TGTGCCAGCAGCCCAGGGGGACTAGCGGCTTACAATGAGCAGTTCTTC.

This clonotype turned up a few times. V and J are TRBV7-2 and TRBJ1-1; no firm D call. The CDR3 extends over 11 amino acids. Germline CDR1 is SGHTA and CDR2 is FQGNSA. V gave up 3 bases and J gave up 8 bases, with 7 bases separating them. The CDR3 DNA reads as TGTGCCAGCAGCTTTTCCAGAGAAGCTTTCTTT. Amino acids: CASSFSREAFF.

The rearrangement links TRBV6-1 to TRBJ2-1; D possibly corresponds to TRBD2 (5 bases). V was cut by 8 bases and J by 8 bases, with 31 bases left in between. CDR1 and CDR2 (germline): MNHNS, SASEGT. This CDR3 has 18 residues. This chain's CDR3 is CASPKAKGRGQKIHEQFF. DNA of the CDR3: TGTGCCAGCCCAAAGGCGAAAGGTCGAGGGCAGAAGATACATGAGCAGTTCTTC.

In this sample, this clonotype turned up a few times. The chain links TRBV5-1 to TRBJ2-1; 14 bases map to TRBD2. This CDR3 has 17 residues. The V gene end was trimmed by 4 bases and the J gene end by 4 bases; junction bases not matched to a gene: 7. The germline V gene encodes CDR1 SGHRS and CDR2 YFSETQ. CDR3: CASSAMGLAGDYNEQFF. The CDR3 nucleotides read TGCGCCAGCAGCGCGATGGGACTAGCGGGGGATTACAATGAGCAGTTCTTC.

This clonotype has only a few counts. V gene TRBV6-2 or TRBV6-3 combines with J gene TRBJ2-7; D unresolved. There are 13 residues in the CDR3. V was pared by 2 bases and J by 6 bases, with 11 bases between. Looked up from germline, CDR1 is MNHEY and CDR2 is SVGEGT. For the CDR3, the DNA is TGTGCCAGCAGTTACGGTAGTCTCCGCGAGCAGTACTTC. Amino acid sequence: CASSYGSLREQYF.

The J gene is TRBJ1-5, the V gene TRBV4-1; a possible D gene is TRBD1 (6 bases). This CDR3 spans 18 amino acids. Germline V gives CDR1 MGHRA, CDR2 YSYEKL. Trimming left V 1 base short and J 2 bases short, with 18 bases between. The CDR3 nucleotides are TGCGCCAGCAGCCAAGCCGGGGGCCGTGGGCCGGGCAATCAGCCCCAGCATTTT. It encodes CASSQAGGRGPGNQPQHF.

The gene calls are TRBV4-1 and TRBJ1-5; no clear D. V was clipped by 3 bases and J by 3 bases, with 6 bases between them. Per germline, CDR1 MGHRA and CDR2 YSYEKL. This CDR3 spans 13 amino acids. The CDR3 DNA sequence: TGCGCCAGCAGCCAGGGATTCAATCAGCCCCAGCATTTT. Translating gives CASSQGFNQPQHF.

This clonotype has more than one count but fewer than ten. This chain links TRBV6-5 with TRBJ1-4, with unresolved D. The V gene lost 6 bases and the J gene lost 7 bases, with 12 bases spanning the gap. The length of the CDR3 is 13 residues. CDR1 is MNHEY and CDR2 is SVGAGI in the germline V gene. The CDR3 is CASRDPPFEKLFF. The DNA for the CDR3 is TGTGCCAGCAGGGACCCTCCTTTTGAAAAACTGTTTTTT.